The clone carrying this T cell receptor (beta chain) was seen a few times. Its antigen is unknown. The germline gives CDR1 SNHLY, CDR2 FYNNEI. This CDR3 comprises 12 residues. Trimming removed 6 bases at V and 11 bases at J, with 16 bases between. This sample was included in a study of shared clonotypes between healthy human individuals. Study outcomes and limitations: As a rule, naive subsets had a larger estimated richness than memory subsets. Clonotype sharing across a few donors was observed for about 5.5% of naive CD4 clonotypes. Only blood was sampled; tissue repertoires likely differ.

Sorted subsets were amplified in replicate PCRs using approximately 0.2 ug DNA, 32,000 or so T cell genomes. The repertoire was sequenced with immunoSEQ multiplex PCR; TCRdb's copy has only in-frame clones and lacks some. The repertoire holds 2 million to 2.5 million clones, with 92% as singletons. The sample consisted of naive CD4+ T cells from PBMCs. Documented subset: CD45RA+ positively selected. The chain combines TRBV2 with TRBJ1-1; a possible D gene is TRBD1 (5 bases). This receptor was taken from a man between 18 and 35 years old in good health. Some clones in this sample may be carry-over from other donors' samples. The CDR3 reads CASRLRQIAAFF. CDR3 coding DNA: TGTGCCAGCAGACTGCGACAGATCGCGGCTTTCTTT.